What follows are 23 T cell receptor beta chains derived from one specimen sequenced in a study of beta chain features in type 1 diabetes. Reverse transcription of all isolated RNA meant that expressed TCRB transcripts were sequenced. Sequencing used immunoSEQ multiplex PCR; TCRdb keeps in-frame clones, though not all of them. The sample contains about 240,000 clones, 25% to 30% of which appear only once. Material: central memory CD4+ T cells from blood. The receptors derive from a man younger than 45 in good health.

The rearrangement joins TRBV19 to TRBJ2-1; the match to TRBD1 covers 8 bases. V was clipped by 5 bases and J by 4 bases; unmatched bases: 7. CDR1 and CDR2 (germline): LNHDA, SQIVND (reference sequence). The CDR3 is 15 amino acids. The CDR3 spells CASSSKGQAYNEQFF. The CDR3 nucleotides read TGTGCCAGTAGTTCAAAGGGACAGGCTTACAATGAGCAGTTCTTC.

The chain employs TRBV7-7 and TRBJ2-1, with D hard to call. The CDR3 is made up of 13 amino acids. V shed 4 bases and J shed 6 bases, with 10 bases lying between them. Germline assignment: CDR1 SSHAT and CDR2 FNYEAQ (reference sequence). The CDR3: CASSYKSGNEQFF. CDR3 DNA sequence: TGTGCCAGCAGCTACAAATCGGGCAATGAGCAGTTCTTC.

This clone was found many times. The chain couples TRBV5-1 to TRBJ2-7, with D possibly being TRBD2 (5 bases). This CDR3 has 14 amino acids. V gave up 5 bases and J gave up 3 bases, with 15 bases separating them. Germline V CDR1 and CDR2: SGHRS, YFSETQ. The CDR3 DNA reads as TGCGCCAGCAGTCGGGATGAAGGCGGCTACGAGCAGTACTTC. It codes for CASSRDEGGYEQYF.

This clone was seen many times. V is TRBV7-9 and J is TRBJ2-7, with 7 bases lining up with TRBD2. The germline CDR1 and CDR2 sequences are SEHNR and FQNEAQ (reference sequence). V trimming: 5 bases; J trimming: 4 bases; junction bases outside the gene matches: 5. This CDR3 spans 13 amino acids. The CDR3 is CASSPGLYYEQYF. DNA for the CDR3: TGTGCCAGCAGCCCGGGACTATATTACGAGCAGTACTTC.

V and J are TRBV10-3 and TRBJ1-1; maybe TRBD1 (5 bases). Germline CDR1 ENHRY, CDR2 SYGVKD. V dropped 2 bases and J dropped 3 bases, with 7 bases sitting between them. The CDR3 sequence is 13 residues long. This chain's CDR3 is CAISEMTDTEAFF. CDR3 in DNA: TGTGCCATCAGTGAGATGACAGACACTGAAGCTTTCTTT.

V gene TRBV30 combines with J gene TRBJ2-3; weak D call: TRBD1 (5 bases). The germline CDR1 and CDR2 sequences are GTSNPN and SVGIG (reference sequence). CDR3 length equals 13 residues. V was cut by 0 bases and J by 4 bases, with 8 bases left in between. The CDR3 loop is CAWSVAGPDTQYF. DNA of the CDR3: TGTGCCTGGAGTGTGGCAGGGCCAGATACGCAGTATTTT.

This clone was seen only a few times. The chain carries TRBV5-6 and TRBJ2-1; TRBD2 matches 9 bases. Germline V gives CDR1 SGHDT, CDR2 YYEEEE. V gave up 2 bases and J gave up 7 bases; unmatched junction bases: 10. The CDR3 is 16 residues long. The CDR3 loop is CASSFFAQREVNEQFF. CDR3 DNA sequence: TGTGCCAGCAGCTTTTTTGCGCAGCGGGAGGTAAATGAGCAGTTCTTC. The variable domain in full, with the rest retrieved from reference TRBV5-6 and TRBJ2-1, is DAGVTQSPTHLIKTRGQQVTLRCSPKSGHDTVSWYQQALGQGPQFIFQYYEEEERQRGNFPDRFSGHQFPNYSSELNVNALLLGDSALYLCASSFFAQREVNEQFFGPGTRLTVL.

The CDR3 spells CASRGVLAETDTQYF. The CDR3 coding sequence is TGTGCCAGCAGGGGGGTCCTAGCGGAAACAGATACGCAGTATTTT. The gene calls are TRBV5-4 and TRBJ2-3; TRBD2 agrees at 7 bases. Germline assignment: CDR1 SGHNT and CDR2 YYREEE (reference sequence). The CDR3 contains 15 residues. Unmatched junction bases numbered 9, after V lost 5 bases and J lost 3 bases.

The chain links TRBV5-1 to TRBJ1-1; possible D gene TRBD1, 5 bases. The V gene lost 3 bases and the J gene lost 2 bases, with 11 bases spanning the gap. CDR3 length equals 14 residues. Per germline, CDR1 SGHRS and CDR2 YFSETQ. Here the CDR3 DNA reads TGCGCCAGCAGCTCCGTGGGGGGTAACACTGAAGCTTTCTTT. Its translation is CASSSVGGNTEAFF.

There are a few counts of this clone. The chain couples TRBV7-2 to TRBJ2-7, with D perhaps TRBD1 or TRBD2 (5 bases each). Trimming took off 5 bases at V and 6 bases at J, with 17 bases between the two ends. The CDR3 has 14 residues. Germline V gene sequence: CDR1 SGHTA, CDR2 FQGNSA. DNA of the CDR3: TGTGCCAGCAGCCTCGGGACCAGATCGGGCGAGCAGTACTTC. It yields the protein CASSLGTRSGEQYF.

As concerns this clone: Other DNA variants within this sample encode the same CDR3. This sequence joins TRBV5-1 and TRBJ1-1; D is unclear. From germline, CDR1 is SGHRS and CDR2 YFSETQ. This CDR3 is built from 11 residues. Deletions cut 0 bases from V and 3 bases from J, with 0 bases between. CDR3 sequence: CASSLDTEAFF. In DNA, the CDR3 is TGCGCCAGCAGCTTGGACACTGAAGCTTTCTTT.

The rearrangement joins TRBV29-1 to TRBJ2-5; TRBD2 matches at 11 bases. Germline V lookup: CDR1 SQVTM, CDR2 ANQGSEA. The trim removed 6 bases at V and 1 base at J, leaving 7 bases unmatched. This CDR3 region has 15 residues. The CDR3 region has the DNA TGCAGCGTGGCCGCTAGCGGGGGGAGCCAAGAGACCCAGTACTTC. It yields the protein CSVAASGGSQETQYF.

The sample holds a few counts of this clone. The rearrangement joins TRBV10-3 to TRBJ2-7; perhaps TRBD1 as D (5 bases). Germline-derived CDR1 and CDR2 are ENHRY and SYGVKD. This CDR3 comprises 12 residues. V was pared by 2 bases and J by 5 bases, with 7 bases between. This CDR3 is CAISEIRDEQYF. The CDR3 coding sequence is TGTGCCATCAGTGAGATCAGGGACGAGCAGTACTTC.

The chain has TRBV9 and TRBJ2-3, with TRBD2 matching 9 bases. Germline values: CDR1 SGDLS, CDR2 YYNGEE. The CDR3 length is 18 residues. With 0 bases clipped from V and 4 bases from J, the junction kept 12 bases outside the gene matches. The CDR3 here is CASSVAGVGAGGADTQYF. The DNA for the CDR3 is TGTGCCAGCAGCGTAGCTGGCGTAGGGGCGGGAGGGGCAGATACGCAGTATTTT.

V is TRBV2 and J is TRBJ2-5; D is undetermined. CDR3 size: 12 residues. CDR1 and CDR2 (germline): SNHLY, FYNNEI. V was cut by 2 bases and J by 1 base, with 2 bases left in between. The CDR3 nucleotides read TGTGCCAGCAGTGAAACCCAAGAGACCCAGTACTTC. Translating it yields CASSETQETQYF.

J is TRBJ2-5 and V is TRBV4-1; 8 positions match TRBD2. Germline V gives CDR1 MGHRA, CDR2 YSYEKL. The trim removed 2 bases at V and 2 bases at J, leaving 4 bases unmatched. The CDR3 extends over 15 amino acids. The CDR3 loop reads CASSQSGSEQETQYF. The CDR3 DNA sequence: TGCGCCAGCAGCCAAAGCGGGAGTGAGCAAGAGACCCAGTACTTC.

CDR3 residues: CASSLGDFQETQYF. The CDR3, as DNA: TGTGCCAGCAGCTTAGGGGACTTCCAAGAGACCCAGTACTTC. The chain joins TRBV11-2 to TRBJ2-5; D perhaps matches TRBD2 (6 bases). The CDR3 covers 14 residues. Per the germline V gene, CDR1 is SGHAT and CDR2 is FQNNGV. Trimming took 1 base from V and 1 from J, leaving 7 bases between them.

This clone was counted between two and nine times. This could be a read error, since a much larger clone is one nucleotide away. V gene TRBV6-1 combines with J gene TRBJ2-3; D is undetermined. Per the germline V gene, CDR1 is MNHNS and CDR2 is SASEGT. The ends were cut back, 1 base at V and 4 bases at J, with 3 bases in the middle. The CDR3 extends over 12 amino acids. The CDR3 DNA reads TGTGCCAGCAGTGAAGGGGCAGATACGCAGTATTTT. It translates to CASSEGADTQYF.

There are a few counts of this clone. The chain employs TRBV6-1 and TRBJ2-6; D unclear. V lost 6 bases to trimming and J lost 2 bases, with 5 bases between them. The CDR3 extends over 13 amino acids. Germline CDR1 reads MNHNS; CDR2 reads SASEGT. CDR3 protein: CASRITGANVLTF. CDR3 DNA: TGTGCCAGCAGAATTACTGGGGCCAACGTCCTGACTTTC.

The table lists this clone with a few counts. This chain uses TRBV30 with TRBJ2-3; 8 nucleotides align to TRBD2. The V gene's germline CDR1 is GTSNPN and CDR2 SVGIG (reference sequence). J lost 5 bases, V lost 1 base, and 8 bases had no gene match. The CDR3 loop spans 15 amino acids. The chain's CDR3 is CAWSEGLGILDTQYF. CDR3 DNA sequence: TGTGCCTGGAGTGAGGGACTAGGTATTCTAGATACGCAGTATTTT. Full variable domain (outside the CDR3, taken from reference TRBV30 and TRBJ2-3): SQTIHQWPATLVQPVGSPLSLECTVEGTSNPNLYWYRQAAGRGLQLLFYSVGIGQISSEVPQNLSASRPQDRQFILSSKKLLLSDSGFYLCAWSEGLGILDTQYFGPGTRLTVL.

The chain carries TRBV15 and TRBJ2-1, with 10 bases that match TRBD1. The CDR3 consists of 18 residues. Germline V lookup: CDR1 LNHNV, CDR2 YYDKDF (reference sequence). J lost 3 bases, V lost 2 bases, and 10 bases had no gene match. This CDR3 reads CATSRWGTGTGDYNEQFF. The CDR3 DNA is TGTGCCACCAGCAGATGGGGTACCGGGACAGGGGACTACAATGAGCAGTTCTTC.

This sequence joins TRBV10-3 and TRBJ2-7; a weak D match, TRBD1 (5 bases). This CDR3 is 14 amino acids long. The V gene's germline CDR1 is ENHRY and CDR2 SYGVKD. Trimming cost V 3 bases and J 2 bases, with 11 bases left between them. The CDR3 nucleotides are TGTGCCATCAGTGAAGGGGTCGCCGCCTACGAGCAGTACTTC. Its protein is CAISEGVAAYEQYF.

This chain joins TRBV5-4 and TRBJ2-5, with a possible D match to TRBD2 (5 bases). Germline lookup yields CDR1 SGHNT and CDR2 YYREEE (reference sequence). V was trimmed by 0 bases and J by 3 bases, leaving 9 bases between them. CDR3 length equals 14 residues. The CDR3 reads CASSLGSVEETQYF. The DNA of the CDR3 is TGTGCCAGCAGCTTGGGTAGCGTAGAAGAGACCCAGTACTTC.